This TCR beta chain appears in the sequencing data of a study of blood T cell repertoires in COVID-19. TCRdb's table, derived via immunoSEQ multiplex PCR, lists solely in-frame clones and lacks some. The table lists 200,000 to 250,000 clones, approximately 80% of them singletons. Input material: peripheral blood. This clonotype was sampled from a woman older than 75 with active or convalescent COVID-19.

For the CDR3, the DNA is TGTGCCAGCAGCCAATTTCGGACTAGCGGTTACAATGAGCAGTTCTTC. The encoded protein is CASSQFRTSGYNEQFF. The chain recombines TRBV3-1 (or the pseudogene TRBV3-2) with TRBJ2-1; TRBD2 matches 10 bases. Trimming took 2 bases from V and 4 from J; bases not matched to a gene: 5. The CDR3 extends over 16 amino acids. Germline values: CDR1 LGHDT, CDR2 YNNKEL (reference sequence).